The entry below describes one T cell receptor (beta chain). The entry originates in a study of blood T cell repertoires in COVID-19. About the study: Acute-phase and convalescent COVID-19 samples originated in the United States, Italy and Spain.

The data were produced by immunoSEQ multiplex PCR, yet TCRdb's version contains in-frame clones alone and is incomplete. Here the sample spans hundreds of thousands of clones, around 87% being singletons. Trimming cost V 4 bases and J 3 bases, with 11 bases left between them. Germline V gives CDR1 SGHTA, CDR2 FQGTGA. The CDR3 length is 14 residues. The source material was peripheral blood. The clonotype was recovered from a human donor in a cohort sampled during active COVID-19. This rearrangement joins TRBV7-3 to TRBJ2-3; D is perhaps TRBD2 (6 bases). The CDR3 coding sequence is TGTGCCAGCAGCTCCGGGACTCTAACAGATACGCAGTATTTT. Translation: CASSSGTLTDTQYF.